The 13 T cell receptor beta chains listed next were all sequenced from one sample in a study of CD8 T cells in Susac syndrome. Reverse transcription used roughly 0.45 to 1 ug RNA and random hexamers. MiXCR was run by TCRdb on the immunoSEQ multiplex PCR reads, yielding one entry per CDR3 protein. The repertoire holds 50,000 to 55,000 distinct CDR3 sequences, with around 95% as singletons. Sequenced: CD8+ T cells from PBMCs. The receptors shown here come from a human donor with Susac syndrome.

This sequence joins TRBV20-1 and TRBJ1-5; D unclear. Trimming stripped 6 bases from V and 9 bases from J, with 18 bases between. Looked up from germline, CDR1 is DFQATT and CDR2 is SNEGSKA (reference sequence). The CDR3 is 13 amino acids. The CDR3 bases are TGCAGTGCACACGAACGATATTTCTGGCCCCAGCATTTT. It yields the protein CSAHERYFWPQHF.

V and J are TRBV29-1 and TRBJ2-1; 8 bases fit TRBD2. The V and J ends lost 4 bases and 3 bases, in that order; junction bases with no gene match: 2. The CDR3 loop spans 13 amino acids. Looked up from germline, CDR1 is SQVTM and CDR2 is ANQGSEA. The CDR3 DNA is TGCAGCGTTGCGGGGGGGCTCTACAATGAGCAGTTCTTC. It encodes CSVAGGLYNEQFF.

The rearrangement uses TRBV20-1 and TRBJ1-2; 10 bases match TRBD1. V lost 6 bases and J lost 0; bases outside the gene matches: 16. Germline lookup yields CDR1 DFQATT and CDR2 SNEGSKA (reference sequence). CDR3 length: 18 residues. DNA of the CDR3: TGCAGTGCCATCAGCGACCGGGACAGGGGTTGGCCTAACTATGGCTACACCTTC. Amino acid sequence: CSAISDRDRGWPNYGYTF.

This chain joins TRBV30 and TRBJ1-2, with D hard to call. Germline V gene sequence: CDR1 GTSNPN, CDR2 SVGIG (reference sequence). Trimming left V 1 base short and J 4 bases short, with 13 bases between. The CDR3 covers 14 residues. CDR3 sequence reads: CAWSGTPPSYGYTF. Written as DNA, the CDR3 is TGTGCCTGGAGTGGGACTCCTCCGTCCTATGGCTACACCTTC.

V and J are TRBV24-1 and TRBJ2-7; D gene ambiguous. Trimming stripped 1 base from V and 6 bases from J, with 18 bases between. The CDR3 is 16 residues long. Germline-derived CDR1 and CDR2 are KGHDR and SFDVKD. The CDR3 DNA reads as TGTGCCACCAGTGATTTTGCCAGGCTGGCCCGCGGCGAGCAGTACTTC. Its translation is CATSDFARLARGEQYF.

This clonotype was observed a handful of times. This chain uses TRBV9 with TRBJ2-3; TRBD2 agrees at 7 bases. This CDR3 spans 13 amino acids. J gave up 3 bases and V 3 bases, and 1 base lay outside the gene matches. CDR1 is SGDLS and CDR2 is YYNGEE in the germline V gene. Here the CDR3 DNA reads TGTGCCAGCAGCGGGGGGGGAACAGATACGCAGTATTTT. Translated, it gives CASSGGGTDTQYF.

The chain joins TRBV29-1 to TRBJ1-1, with D hard to call. Trimming took 4 bases from V and 10 from J, leaving 4 bases between them. The CDR3 extends over 8 amino acids. Germline CDR1 and CDR2: SQVTM and ANQGSEA. CDR3 in amino acids: CSVGGAFF. DNA of the CDR3: TGCAGCGTTGGGGGAGCTTTCTTT. Full variable domain (missing parts from reference TRBV29-1 and TRBJ1-1): SAVISQKPSRDICQRGTSLTIQCQVDSQVTMMFWYRQQPGQSLTLIATANQGSEATYESGFVIDKFPISRPNLTFSTLTVSNMSPEDSSIYLCSVGGAFFGQGTRLTVV.

The chain employs TRBV29-1 and TRBJ1-2; D not certain. Germline V CDR1 and CDR2: SQVTM, ANQGSEA. The CDR3 extends over 8 amino acids. V was clipped by 3 bases and J by 8 bases, with 1 base between them. The CDR3 DNA is TGCAGCGTTGAGGGCTACACCTTC. The encoded protein is CSVEGYTF.

The chain is built from TRBV5-4 and TRBJ2-3; D unresolved. The germline CDR1 and CDR2 sequences are SGHNT and YYREEE (reference sequence). Trimming took off 1 base at V and 10 bases at J, with 13 bases between the two ends. The CDR3 consists of 13 residues. In DNA form, the CDR3 reads TGTGCCAGCAGCTTGAGTGAGCGATGGGCGCAGTATTTT. Its protein is CASSLSERWAQYF. The full variable domain, with the rest looked up from reference TRBV5-4 and TRBJ2-3, is ETGVTQSPTHLIKTRGQQVTLRCSSQSGHNTVSWYQQALGQGPQFIFQYYREEENGRGNFPPRFSGLQFPNYSSELNVNALELDDSALYLCASSLSERWAQYFGPGTRLTVL.

The V gene is TRBV4-3, the J gene TRBJ2-1, with TRBD2 matching over 12 bases. This CDR3 region has 20 residues. Germline CDR1 and CDR2: LGHNA and YSLEER. After removal of 0 bases from V and 6 bases from J, the junction contained 15 bases not matched to a gene. The CDR3 protein is CASSQEGDWASGGAFNEQFF. Written as DNA, the CDR3 is TGCGCCAGCAGCCAAGAAGGCGATTGGGCTAGCGGGGGGGCTTTCAATGAGCAGTTCTTC.

This rearrangement joins TRBV19 to TRBJ2-4; D is possibly TRBD1 (5 bases). The V and J ends lost 4 bases and 2 bases respectively, with 21 bases between them. The CDR3 runs 18 residues. The germline CDR1 and CDR2 sequences are LNHDA and SQIVND (reference sequence). The DNA for the CDR3 is TGTGCCAGTAGTAATCAGGGCGGCGAACGCGTAACCAAAAACATTCAGTACTTC. It yields the protein CASSNQGGERVTKNIQYF.

This clonotype was recorded only once. V is TRBV7-2 and J is TRBJ2-5; D is unclear. Per germline, CDR1 SGHTA and CDR2 FQGNSA. The ends were cut back, 1 base at V and 1 base at J, with 7 bases in the middle. The length of the CDR3 is 14 residues. CDR3 sequence (DNA): TGTGCCAGCAGCTTAGATCGGTTCCAAGAGACCCAGTACTTC. Translation gives CASSLDRFQETQYF.

V gene TRBV13 combines with J gene TRBJ1-2; the D is unclear. This CDR3 is 15 amino acids long. Germline assignment: CDR1 PRHDT and CDR2 FYEKMQ (reference sequence). V lost 6 bases, J lost 0 bases, and 14 bases lay in between. CDR3 coding DNA: TGTGCCAGCAGTTTCGCCGGGTCTACTAACTATGGCTACACCTTC. It is translated as CASSFAGSTNYGYTF. Supplemented by reference TRBV13 and TRBJ1-2, the full variable domain reads AAGVIQSPRHLIKEKRETATLKCYPIPRHDTVYWYQQGPGQDPQFLISFYEKMQSDKGSIPDRFSAQQFSDYHSELNMSSLELGDSALYFCASSFAGSTNYGYTFGSGTRLTVV.